A single sample is the source of the 5 T cell receptor beta chains below, sequenced in a study of post-analysis software for immune sequencing data. Notes on the study in general: Among a few TRBV segments more frequent in patients than controls were TRBV5-6, TRBV5-1 and TRBV20-1.

Their specific antigens are unknown. The library was made from cDNA and included unique molecular identifiers. TCRdb ran MiXCR on the PCR reads and lists one entry per CDR3 protein. Here the sample spans hundreds of thousands of distinct CDR3 sequences, 44% being singletons. The sequenced sample was blood. The receptors were sampled from a girl between 10 and 17 years old with multiple sclerosis.

In DNA, the CDR3 is TGCGCCAGCAGCCAAGATGCGGCTGCACTCCTCCACTTT. It yields the protein CASSQDAAALLHF. The chain has TRBV4-1 and TRBJ1-6; D uncertain. The CDR3 length is 13 residues. Deletions cut 0 bases from V and 15 bases from J, with 12 bases between. Germline V gene sequence: CDR1 MGHRA, CDR2 YSYEKL.

The rearrangement links TRBV7-2 to TRBJ1-5; no firm D call. The V end was cut by 2 bases, the J end by 3 bases, with 8 bases between. The germline gives CDR1 SGHTA, CDR2 FQGNSA. The CDR3 contains 14 residues. DNA of the CDR3: TGTGCCAGCAGCTTATGGGGAACCAATCAGCCCCAGCATTTT. This gives the protein CASSLWGTNQPQHF.

V gene TRBV5-1 combines with J gene TRBJ2-1; 7 bases map to TRBD1. CDR1 SGHRS and CDR2 YFSETQ come from the germline V gene. Trimming took 3 bases from V and 6 from J; bases not matched to a gene: 3. The CDR3 has 13 amino acids. The DNA of the CDR3 is TGCGCCAGCAGCTGGGGGACAGCCAATGAGCAGTTCTTC. Its protein is CASSWGTANEQFF.

The chain couples TRBV12-3 or TRBV12-4 to TRBJ2-7; D not certain. V dropped 3 bases and J dropped 3 bases, with 12 bases sitting between them. CDR3 size: 14 residues. CDR3 nucleotides: TGTGCCAGCAGTTTCCTCCACAGCAGCTACGAGCAGTACTTC. Translated: CASSFLHSSYEQYF.

Comments on this clonotype: Relative to the germline gene, one junction end is altered; a read error may explain this. The chain combines TRBV5-4 with TRBJ1-6, with D hard to call. Germline values: CDR1 SGHNT, CDR2 YYREEE (reference sequence). This CDR3 contains 15 residues. CDR3 nucleotides: TGTGCCAGCAGGGATGCGGGGTCCTATAATTCACTCCTCCACTTT. This gives the protein CASRDAGSYNSLLHF.